This T cell receptor (beta chain) came from a study of glioma-infiltrating T cells after dendritic cell vaccination (dated by TCRdb to about 2016). For context, the study as a whole: Of the 15 or so glioblastoma patients in the cohort, all drawn from Phase I and II dendritic cell vaccination trials, 9 were newly diagnosed and 6 had recurrent disease. Between 2003 and 2012, the patients were given dendritic cell vaccination pulsed with autologous tumor lysate. The vaccine was prepared from monocyte-derived dendritic cells that were cultured for approximately seven days with IL-4 and GM-CSF and then pulsed overnight with autologous tumor lysate. Each patient got three intradermal injections of the dendritic cell vaccine, spaced at biweekly intervals, in the arm below the axilla. In glioblastoma patients vaccinated with dendritic cells, deep sequencing of TCR beta CDR3 regions served to measure tumor-infiltrating lymphocyte content and to compare repertoires between tumor and blood. Survival after dendritic cell vaccination was correlated with TCR sequencing metrics such as TIL content and the overlap between tumor and blood repertoires.

TCRB CDR3 regions were amplified from roughly 1.8 ug genomic DNA, or all available DNA if less, using the immunoSEQ assay. Multiplex PCR used 60 forward primers for TCR V beta segments and 13 reverse primers for J beta segments. To estimate reads per starting template, synthetic control templates were spiked into each sample at limiting dilution. The Illumina HiSeq System generated sequencing reads of 87 bp. As for the original processing: To remove PCR and sequencing errors, closely related sequences were merged with a nearest neighbor algorithm. TCR overlap was measured as the percentage of unique tumor TCR beta sequences that were also present in the peripheral blood of the same patient. Entries here come from immuneACCESS through TCRdb and include only in-frame sequences with V and J called. Some clones fail to appear in such tables; in the studies checked, an unresolved V gene covers under half of the shortfall, and the cause of the remainder is unknown. That table gives V, J and clone size, and the DNA gave D and trimming. This sample lists approximately 48,000 clones; approximately 91% were detected once. 5.3% of the sample is held by the ten biggest clonotypes.

The sample's time point label, in plain terms: after dendritic cell vaccination, including at tumor progression/relapse. Patients were selected on the basis of adequate residual fresh-frozen tumor tissue and more than two years of available survival data. Although molecular status otherwise differed among the glioblastoma patients, no patient had an isocitrate dehydrogenase mutation. PBMC were collected before vaccination, two weeks after the third vaccination, and at tumor progression when it occurred. Genomic DNA was extracted with the Qiagen DNeasy Blood extraction Kit. This clone was observed a single time. This clone's antigen is unknown. Nothing much larger sits one base from this clone, and base qualities are not available. Study-wide findings and limitations: After dendritic cell vaccination, a higher estimated pretreatment TIL content predicted longer time to progression and overall survival. No direct relationship between TCR clonality and survival was found, suggesting that a diverse polyclonal response may matter. The TCR overlap response model with three groups was called speculative and said to need prospective validation. The cohort was small and heterogeneous, few patients had complete blood and tumor sets, and even fewer had initial-recurrent tumor pairs.

The junction shows trimming of 7 bases on V and 5 bases on J, and the gene matches do not reach 6 bases of it. The CDR3 numbers 14 residues from cysteine through phenylalanine. Only the CDR3 DNA stays, 42 bases, in frame from base 1. The germline V gene (reference sequence) gives CDR1 as LNHDA and CDR2 as SQIVND. The TCR was taken from a human donor with glioblastoma. The sequence is built from TRBV19 and TRBJ1-5; TRBD1 agrees with 9 junctional bases. Material: blood, obtained after dendritic cell vaccination. The CDR3 here reads CASKPGQGYQPQHF. At the DNA level, the sequence is TGTGCCAGTAAACCGGGACAGGGCTATCAGCCCCAGCATTTT.